These 20 T cell receptor beta chains were sequenced from one sample in a study of T cells in Graves' hyperthyroidism and ophthalmopathy. The CDR3 regions of TCR beta were amplified from RNA transcripts. TCR CDR3 underwent first-round RT-PCR with the HTBI primer set. TCRdb reprocessed the multiplex PCR reads with MiXCR, giving one entry per CDR3 protein. The sample lists 400,000 to 500,000 distinct CDR3 sequences, about an eighth occurring once. The source material was blood. The receptor set was obtained from a woman aged 18-29 years with Graves' hyperthyroidism.

This clonotype was recorded many times. The chain employs TRBV4-1 and TRBJ1-1; D gene uncertain. Germline V gene sequence: CDR1 MGHRA, CDR2 YSYEKL. The CDR3 covers 16 residues. Trimming pared 0 bases from V and 0 bases from J, leaving 11 bases between. Here the CDR3 reads CASSQESGRLNTEAFF. Written as DNA, the CDR3 is TGCGCCAGCAGCCAAGAAAGTGGCAGATTGAACACTGAAGCTTTCTTT.

This clonotype has a handful of counts. The CDR3 here is CASSLGVQIIQYF. Here the CDR3 DNA reads TGTGCCAGCAGCTTAGGGGTCCAGATCATTCAGTACTTC. The chain is built from TRBV5-5 and TRBJ2-4, with D perhaps TRBD1 (5 bases). From germline, CDR1 is SGHKS and CDR2 YYEKEE (reference sequence). The V and J ends lost 2 bases and 9 bases respectively, with 12 bases between them. The CDR3 runs 13 residues. The entire variable domain, with the rest obtained from reference TRBV5-5 and TRBJ2-4, is as follows: DAGVTQSPTHLIKTRGQQVTLRCSPISGHKSVSWYQQVLGQGPQFIFQYYEKEERGRGNFPDRFSARQFPNYSSELNVNALLLGDSALYLCASSLGVQIIQYFGAGTRLSVL.

The rearrangement uses TRBV10-3 and TRBJ2-5; TRBD1 is a possible D gene (6 bases). Germline CDR1 and CDR2: ENHRY and SYGVKD. CDR3 length equals 13 residues. Trimming shortened V by 2 bases and J by 2 bases, and 6 bases separated the two germline ends. In DNA form, the CDR3 reads TGTGCCATCAGTGAGGGACAGCAAGAGACCCAGTACTTC. It translates to CAISEGQQETQYF.

This clonotype was detected many times. J is TRBJ2-1 and V is TRBV28; 12 bases match TRBD2. V lost 5 bases and J lost 4; bases outside the gene matches: 9. This CDR3 comprises 17 residues. CDR1 MDHEN and CDR2 SYDVKM come from the germline V gene. CDR3 sequence reads: CASSPTGLAGSYNEQFF. CDR3 bases: TGTGCCAGCAGTCCTACGGGACTAGCGGGTAGTTACAATGAGCAGTTCTTC.

The chain carries TRBV7-6 and TRBJ2-7, with D unclear. V lost 3 bases and J lost 3, with 9 bases in between. Germline CDR1 reads SGHVS; CDR2 reads FNYEAQ. This CDR3 comprises 13 residues. This CDR3 is CASSFAGYYEQYF. CDR3 nucleotide sequence: TGTGCCAGCAGCTTTGCCGGCTACTACGAGCAGTACTTC. Drawing the rest from reference TRBV7-6 and TRBJ2-7, the complete variable domain is GAGVSQSPRYKVTKRGQDVALRCDPISGHVSLYWYRQALGQGPEFLTYFNYEAQQDKSGLPNDRFSAERPEGSISTLTIQRTEQRDSAMYRCASSFAGYYEQYFGPGTRLTVT.

This clonotype was seen ten or more times. This chain uses TRBV12-3 or TRBV12-4 with TRBJ1-6; D uncertain. Trimming removed 3 bases at V and 10 bases at J, with 19 bases between. This CDR3 comprises 16 residues. The CDR3 nucleotides read TGTGCCAGCAGTTTCTACGACCGCCCGTTGGGCTCACCCCTCCACTTT. Translation gives CASSFYDRPLGSPLHF.

This clonotype occurred many times. This chain joins TRBV5-6 and TRBJ1-2, with unresolved D. Germline V lookup: CDR1 SGHDT, CDR2 YYEEEE. This CDR3 has 12 amino acids. V lost 4 bases and J lost 3, with 7 bases in between. CDR3 sequence (DNA): TGTGCCAGCAGCCAACGGGACTATGGCTACACCTTC. This encodes CASSQRDYGYTF. Using reference TRBV5-6 and TRBJ1-2 for the parts outside the CDR3, the full variable domain is DAGVTQSPTHLIKTRGQQVTLRCSPKSGHDTVSWYQQALGQGPQFIFQYYEEEERQRGNFPDRFSGHQFPNYSSELNVNALLLGDSALYLCASSQRDYGYTFGSGTRLTVV.

This clonotype was counted ten times or more. V gene TRBV3-1 combines with J gene TRBJ2-7, with 8 bases aligning to TRBD2. J lost 5 bases, V lost 2 bases, and 20 bases had no gene match. CDR1 is LGHDT, CDR2 YNNKEL, per germline (reference sequence). The CDR3 spans 19 residues. CDR3 sequence (DNA): TGTGCCAGCAGCCAAAACCCCCCTACCTTGGGACTAGTCGGGCACGAGCAGTACTTC. Encoded protein: CASSQNPPTLGLVGHEQYF.

This clonotype was counted ten times or more. The chain employs TRBV3-1 and TRBJ1-1; the D is unclear. The CDR3 contains 14 residues. CDR1 is LGHDT and CDR2 is YNNKEL in the germline V gene (reference sequence). Trimming took 3 bases from V and 3 from J, leaving 11 bases between them. CDR3 nucleotide sequence: TGTGCCAGCAGCCAGCGTGGACGGGACACTGAAGCTTTCTTT. As protein: CASSQRGRDTEAFF.

On this clonotype itself: Germline and junction disagree at one end, which may indicate a read error. The J gene is TRBJ2-7, the V gene TRBV11-2; 9 bases are a match to TRBD1. The CDR3 sequence is 13 residues long. The germline V gene encodes CDR1 SGHAT and CDR2 FQNNGV. The CDR3 loop reads CASSPDRGYGQYF. The CDR3 coding sequence is TGTGCCAGCAGCCCGGACAGGGGCTACGGGCAGTACTTC.

The CDR3 reads CAISDRGQTEQYF. The CDR3, as DNA: TGTGCCATCAGCGATAGAGGACAGACCGAGCAGTACTTC. The chain couples TRBV10-3 to TRBJ2-7; D is possibly TRBD1 (6 bases). CDR1 and CDR2 from the germline V gene are ENHRY and SYGVKD. The CDR3 length is 13 residues. Trimming pared 6 bases from V and 6 bases from J, leaving 15 bases between.

In this sample, this clonotype turned up many times. The chain couples TRBV6-2 or TRBV6-3 to TRBJ2-1; 13 bases fit TRBD2. Germline values: CDR1 MNHEY, CDR2 SVGEGT. This CDR3 has 16 amino acids. V was pared by 0 bases and J by 7 bases, with 3 bases of the junction left unmatched. The DNA for the CDR3 is TGTGCCAGCAGTTACTCCGGGACTAGCGGGAAGAATGAGCAGTTCTTC. As protein: CASSYSGTSGKNEQFF.

This clonotype was seen at least ten times. This chain connects TRBV12-3 or TRBV12-4 to TRBJ2-1, with 9 bases lining up with TRBD2. This CDR3 spans 15 amino acids. V was clipped by 5 bases and J by 2 bases; unmatched bases: 4. The CDR3 loop reads CASSATSGTYNEQFF. The CDR3 nucleotides read TGTGCCAGCAGTGCGACTAGCGGTACCTACAATGAGCAGTTCTTC.

This clonotype has a count of ten or more. The rearrangement links TRBV20-1 to TRBJ2-5; D possibly uses TRBD1 or TRBD2 (5 bases each). Germline CDR1 reads DFQATT; CDR2 reads SNEGSKA (reference sequence). The V gene lost 1 base and the J gene lost 5 bases, with 11 bases spanning the gap. The CDR3 length is 13 residues. CDR3: CSARAPGPETQYF. The CDR3 DNA reads TGCAGTGCTAGAGCTCCGGGACCGGAGACCCAGTACTTC.

At least ten counts were recorded for this clonotype. The CDR3 loop is CSAWPTARNNYEQYF. Written as DNA, the CDR3 is TGCAGTGCTTGGCCCACGGCACGCAACAACTACGAGCAGTACTTC. This chain links TRBV20-1 with TRBJ2-7, with unresolved D. The CDR3 runs 15 residues. CDR1 DFQATT and CDR2 SNEGSKA come from the germline V gene (reference sequence). Trimming cost V 5 bases and J 3 bases, with 20 bases left between them.

This clonotype has a count of ten or more. V is TRBV12-3 or TRBV12-4 and J is TRBJ1-2; weak D call: TRBD1 (5 bases). CDR3 length: 14 amino acids. Trimming took off 3 bases at V and 8 bases at J, with 16 bases between the two ends. The chain's CDR3 is CASSFTLAGHGYTF. The CDR3, as DNA: TGTGCCAGCAGTTTCACCTTGGCAGGGCACGGCTACACCTTC.

This clonotype was observed a handful of times. The CDR3 region has the DNA TGTGCCAGCACCCGGACTAGTACGGGCGGGGAGCTGTTTTTT. Translation: CASTRTSTGGELFF. This rearrangement joins TRBV6-1 to TRBJ2-2; TRBD2 aligns across 7 bases. Unmatched junction bases numbered 9, after V lost 7 bases and J lost 7 bases. CDR1 is MNHNS and CDR2 is SASEGT in the germline V gene. CDR3 length: 14 amino acids.

The chain links TRBV10-3 to TRBJ2-1, with a weak D call TRBD1 (6 bases). Germline assignment: CDR1 ENHRY and CDR2 SYGVKD. This CDR3 has 15 residues. Trimming left V 2 bases short and J 10 bases short, with 18 bases between. Written as DNA, the CDR3 is TGTGCCATCAGTGAGGGCGGCAGGGGAAGGGACGAGCAGTTCTTC. Encoded protein: CAISEGGRGRDEQFF.

Comment on this clonotype: As the CDR3 is not closed by the conserved phenylalanine or tryptophan, this likely results from a read error. Because the CDR3's place on the DNA is in doubt, the DNA is left out and the CDR3 is given as listed by TCRdb. The chain joins TRBV27 to TRBJ2-3; TRBD2 is the table's D call and was not checked against the DNA. Including both end residues, the CDR3 is 9 amino acids long. Germline CDR1 reads MNHEY; CDR2 reads SMNVEV (reference sequence). This CDR3 reads CASTGTSDV.

This clonotype was picked up many times. V and J are TRBV20-1 and TRBJ1-1; the D gene is possibly TRBD1 (5 bases). V was shortened by 4 bases and J by 0 bases, with 12 bases between the two germline ends. The germline gives CDR1 DFQATT, CDR2 SNEGSKA (reference sequence). The CDR3 spans 14 residues. The CDR3 DNA reads as TGCAGTGCTATGCAGGGAGGCATGAACACTGAAGCTTTCTTT. Its translation: CSAMQGGMNTEAFF.